These 7 T cell receptor beta chains share one sample of origin, sequenced in a study of blood T cell repertoires in COVID-19. The method was immunoSEQ multiplex PCR; TCRdb's version includes in-frame clones alone and lacks a portion of them. The table records some 200,000 clones, 70% to 90% of them present only once. Sequencing was performed on PBMCs or T cells enriched from blood (not recorded which). The receptors here all came from a middle-aged woman with acute COVID-19.

The rearrangement links TRBV9 to TRBJ2-2; the D gene is possibly TRBD2 (7 bases). There are 16 residues in the CDR3. Trimming removed 0 bases at V and 7 bases at J, with 16 bases between. CDR1 is SGDLS, CDR2 YYNGEE, per germline. CDR3 sequence reads: CASSVDPGGRSGELFF. CDR3 nucleotides: TGTGCCAGCAGCGTAGACCCGGGGGGCAGGAGCGGGGAGCTGTTTTTT.

This chain uses TRBV19 with TRBJ1-5; weak D call: TRBD1 (6 bases). Trimming removed 6 bases at V and 6 bases at J, with 18 bases between. This CDR3 has 15 amino acids. Germline CDR1 and CDR2: LNHDA and SQIVND (reference sequence). Written as DNA, the CDR3 is TGTGCCAGTAGCGGGGCTCCAGGGGACGGTCAGCCCCAGCATTTT. Translated: CASSGAPGDGQPQHF.

The chain recombines TRBV7-8 with TRBJ2-3, with 7 bases that match TRBD1. CDR3 length: 15 amino acids. Germline V gene sequence: CDR1 SGHVS, CDR2 FQNEAQ. With V trimmed by 1 base and J by 0 bases, 1 base remained unmatched. The CDR3, as DNA: TGTGCCAGCAGCTTAGGGGGACAGAGCACAGATACGCAGTATTTT. It specifies CASSLGGQSTDTQYF.

The V gene is TRBV30, the J gene TRBJ1-2; TRBD1 is a possible D gene (5 bases). The germline V gene encodes CDR1 GTSNPN and CDR2 SVGIG (reference sequence). The CDR3 extends over 13 amino acids. V was shortened by 6 bases and J by 4 bases, with 15 bases between the two germline ends. Here the CDR3 reads CACQGTWGYGYTF. CDR3 sequence (DNA): TGTGCCTGTCAGGGTACGTGGGGCTATGGCTACACCTTC.

Only one count was recorded for this clone. The chain employs TRBV19 and TRBJ1-1; D gene ambiguous. Germline CDR1 LNHDA, CDR2 SQIVND (reference sequence). V was trimmed by 3 bases and J by 1 base, leaving 12 bases between them. The CDR3 sequence is 15 residues long. The DNA for the CDR3 is TGTGCCAGTAGTATCGCCCAGGTAAAGAACACTGAAGCTTTCTTT. It translates to CASSIAQVKNTEAFF.

The rearrangement uses TRBV27 and TRBJ1-1, with 7 bases that match TRBD1. CDR3 length equals 14 residues. CDR1 MNHEY and CDR2 SMNVEV come from the germline V gene (reference sequence). The J segment lost 1 base and the V segment lost 10 bases, leaving 9 bases of the junction unmatched. The CDR3 loop reads CATRLGTANTEAFF. CDR3 nucleotides: TGTGCCACCCGGTTAGGGACAGCGAACACTGAAGCTTTCTTT.

In its sample, this clone was seen once. The CDR3 DNA follows: TGTGCCAGCAGCTTAGTGGGACTAGCTGCGTTGGAGACCCAGTACTTC. Protein: CASSLVGLAALETQYF. The V gene is TRBV7-2, the J gene TRBJ2-5; 9 nucleotides align to TRBD2. The germline CDR1 and CDR2 sequences are SGHTA and FQGNSA. With V trimmed by 1 base and J by 5 bases, 8 bases remained unmatched. The CDR3 extends over 16 amino acids.